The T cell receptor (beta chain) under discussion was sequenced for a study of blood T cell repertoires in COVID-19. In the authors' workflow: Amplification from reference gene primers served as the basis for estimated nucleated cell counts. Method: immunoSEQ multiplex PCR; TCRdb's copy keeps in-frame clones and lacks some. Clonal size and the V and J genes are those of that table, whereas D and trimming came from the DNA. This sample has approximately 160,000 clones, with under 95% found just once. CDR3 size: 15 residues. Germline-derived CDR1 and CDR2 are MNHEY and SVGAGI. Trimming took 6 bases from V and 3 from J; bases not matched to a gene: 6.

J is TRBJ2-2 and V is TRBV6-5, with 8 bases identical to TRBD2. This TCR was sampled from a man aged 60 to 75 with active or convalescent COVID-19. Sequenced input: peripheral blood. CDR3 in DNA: TGTGCCAGCAGACCGGGGGGGGCGGACACCGGGGAGCTGTTTTTT. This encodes CASRPGGADTGELFF.